This entry features one T cell receptor beta chain sequence. CDR1 is SGHRS, CDR2 YFSETQ, per germline. The CDR3 totals 15 residues. With 2 bases clipped from V and 5 bases from J, the junction kept 10 bases outside the gene matches. The source of the sample is a study of technical replicates of blood from a handful of donors. Here immunoSEQ multiplex PCR was the method, and the copy in TCRdb shows in-frame clones only, minus some. Here the sample spans under 50,000 clones, about 96% being singletons. The sequence was collected from a human donor in good health. What was sequenced was T cells isolated from PBMCs. The chain uses TRBV5-1 and TRBJ2-7; 7 bases are a match to TRBD2. The CDR3 sequence is CASSLDGRPLNEQYF. The CDR3 nucleotides are TGCGCCAGCAGCTTAGACGGGAGGCCCCTAAACGAGCAGTACTTC.